This T cell receptor beta chain was recovered during a study of blood T cell repertoires in COVID-19. The CDR3 contains 14 residues. V was cut by 5 bases and J by 8 bases, with 21 bases left in between. The germline V gene has CDR1 GTSNPN and CDR2 SVGIG (reference sequence). In the original workflow: The assay estimated nucleated cells by amplifying reference gene primers. Assay used: immunoSEQ multiplex PCR; TCRdb lists only in-frame clones, some missing. V, J and clone size are taken as reported in that table, and D and trimming were inferred from the DNA itself. Among about 230,000 clones listed, 83% were seen once.

This clonotype was obtained from a woman in her 70s with active or convalescent COVID-19. Sequencing used peripheral blood. The chain links TRBV30 to TRBJ1-2; perhaps TRBD1 as D (6 bases). CDR3 amino acids: CAWAKGQGLGGYTF. The CDR3 nucleotides are TGTGCCTGGGCGAAGGGCCAGGGGTTAGGGGGCTACACCTTC.